This T cell receptor beta chain was captured in a study of Ad26.COV2.S vaccination and SARS-CoV-2 variants. The germline gives CDR1 GTSNPN, CDR2 SVGIG (reference sequence). V was trimmed by 3 bases and J by 9 bases, leaving 12 bases between them. The CDR3 runs 13 residues. This clone was observed a handful of times. Treatment given: 15 to 20 received Ad26.COV2.S at low or high dose, single or two shots; about 5 received placebo; per-sample allocation not given. Vaccine and placebo recipients were sampled on day 63 after the first injection. The table came from immunoSEQ multiplex PCR; TCRdb's copy has only in-frame clones and leaves some out. Altogether roughly 500,000 clones are present, about 88% being singletons, with the ten largest covering 2% to 3%.

The chain links TRBV30 to TRBJ1-6; the D is unclear. Here the sequenced sample was peripheral blood, taken in a trial of Ad26.COV2.S vaccine versus placebo. This TCR derives from a person aged 18 to 65 who received the Ad26.COV2.S COVID-19 vaccine or a placebo. In DNA form, the CDR3 reads TGTGCCTGGAGAATGAGACTGGGTTCACCCCTCCACTTT. Its protein is CAWRMRLGSPLHF. Full variable domain (missing parts from reference TRBV30 and TRBJ1-6): SQTIHQWPATLVQPVGSPLSLECTVEGTSNPNLYWYRQAAGRGLQLLFYSVGIGQISSEVPQNLSASRPQDRQFILSSKKLLLSDSGFYLCAWRMRLGSPLHFGNGTRLTVT.